This T cell receptor (beta chain) was sequenced for a study of T-cell reconstitution after alpha-beta-depleted transplantation in children. This clonotype has ten or more counts. Its antigen is not known. TCRbeta library preparation incorporated unique molecular identifiers. Each CDR3 protein gets one entry after TCRdb re-called the PCR reads with MiXCR. The table has about 120,000 distinct CDR3 sequences, 10% to 13% seen once. Study results and caveats: High day-60 TCRbeta diversity in some patients came from surviving recipient T cells and thymic progenitors. T-cell counts and diversity at one year post-transplant came mainly from newly produced T cells. Alpha-beta T cells about two months after transplant reportedly derived from several hundred expanded graft clones.

The CDR3 is 12 residues long. CDR1 MNHEY and CDR2 SMNVEV come from the germline V gene (reference sequence). Trimming pared 6 bases from V and 4 bases from J, leaving 7 bases between. This specimen consisted of PBMCs, obtained before TCRalphabeta/CD19-depleted stem cell transplant. The sequence was obtained from a boy between 2 and 10 years old with acute lymphoblastic leukemia, due to receive a stem cell transplant. The V and J genes are TRBV27 and TRBJ1-5; D gene unclear. The CDR3 DNA follows: TGTGCCAGCAGGGAAGGTAATCAGCCCCAGCATTTT. Translated: CASREGNQPQHF.